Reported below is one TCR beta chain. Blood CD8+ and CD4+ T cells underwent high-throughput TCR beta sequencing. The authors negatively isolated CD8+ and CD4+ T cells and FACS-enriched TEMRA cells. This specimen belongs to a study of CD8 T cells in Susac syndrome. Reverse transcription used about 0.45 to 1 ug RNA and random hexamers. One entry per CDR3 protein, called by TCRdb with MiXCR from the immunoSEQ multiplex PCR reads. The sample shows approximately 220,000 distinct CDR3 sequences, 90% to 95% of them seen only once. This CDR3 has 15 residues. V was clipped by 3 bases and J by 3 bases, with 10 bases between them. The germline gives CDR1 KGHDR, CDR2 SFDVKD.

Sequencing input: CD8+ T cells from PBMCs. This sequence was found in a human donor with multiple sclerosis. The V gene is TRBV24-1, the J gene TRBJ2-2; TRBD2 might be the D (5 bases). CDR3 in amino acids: CATSDEGADTGELFF. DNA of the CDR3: TGTGCCACCAGTGATGAGGGAGCGGACACCGGGGAGCTGTTTTTT.